There are a few counts of the clone carrying this TCR beta chain. The antigen is undetermined. This CDR3 is 16 amino acids long. The ends were cut back, 5 bases at V and 4 bases at J, with 20 bases in the middle. Germline V gene lookup returns CDR1 SGHAT and CDR2 FQNNGV. The data are from a study of T-cell memory formation after mild COVID-19. Broader study findings: Day 15 to 85 contractors were CD4/CD8 balanced; later expanders leaned CD4+.

From 5'RACE with constant-segment primers came TCR alpha and TCR beta cDNA libraries that carried sample barcodes and UMIs. TCRdb fed the 5' RACE reads into MiXCR, producing one record per CDR3 protein. The sample carries 150,000 to 200,000 distinct CDR3 sequences, 20% to 25% recorded once. The receptor was derived from an adult woman who had mild COVID-19 (a few samples of this study predate the infection). Cell type and time point are not known. The rearrangement uses TRBV11-2 and TRBJ1-2; no definite D call. The sample was PBMCs or a T cell subset sorted from them (not recorded which). The chain's CDR3 is CASSALKRPDSYGYTF. CDR3 coding DNA: TGTGCCAGCAGCGCCCTGAAACGGCCTGATTCCTATGGCTACACCTTC. Full variable domain (missing parts from reference TRBV11-2 and TRBJ1-2): EAGVAQSPRYKIIEKRQSVAFWCNPISGHATLYWYQQILGQGPKLLIQFQNNGVVDDSQLPKDRFSAERLKGVDSTLKIQPAKLEDSAVYLCASSALKRPDSYGYTFGSGTRLTVV.